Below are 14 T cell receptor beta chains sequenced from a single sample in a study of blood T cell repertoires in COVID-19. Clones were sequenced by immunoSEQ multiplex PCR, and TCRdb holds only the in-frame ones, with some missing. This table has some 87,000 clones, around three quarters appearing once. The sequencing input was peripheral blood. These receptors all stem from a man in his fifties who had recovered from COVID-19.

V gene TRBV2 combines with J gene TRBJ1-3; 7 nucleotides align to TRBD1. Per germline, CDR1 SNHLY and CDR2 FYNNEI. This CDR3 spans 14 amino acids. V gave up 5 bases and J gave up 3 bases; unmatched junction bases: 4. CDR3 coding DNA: TGTGCCAGCAGTACAGGGGCCCTTGGAAACACCATATATTTT. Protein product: CASSTGALGNTIYF.

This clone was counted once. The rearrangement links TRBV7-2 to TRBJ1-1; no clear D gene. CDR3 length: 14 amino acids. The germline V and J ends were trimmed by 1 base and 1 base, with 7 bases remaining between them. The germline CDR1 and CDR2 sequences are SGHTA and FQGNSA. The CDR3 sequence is CASSLEGRNTEAFF. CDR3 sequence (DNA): TGTGCCAGCAGCTTAGAAGGGAGGAACACTGAAGCTTTCTTT.

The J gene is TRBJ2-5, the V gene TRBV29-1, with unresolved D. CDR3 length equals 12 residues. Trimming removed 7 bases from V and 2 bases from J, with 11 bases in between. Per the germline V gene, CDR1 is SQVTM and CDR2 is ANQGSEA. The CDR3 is CSGREAQETQYF. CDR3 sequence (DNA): TGCAGCGGCCGAGAGGCTCAAGAGACCCAGTACTTC.

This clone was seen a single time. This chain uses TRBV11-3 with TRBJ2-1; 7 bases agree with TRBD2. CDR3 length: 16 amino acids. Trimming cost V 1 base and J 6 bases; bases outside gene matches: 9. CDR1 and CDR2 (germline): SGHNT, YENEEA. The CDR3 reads CASSLVGGRASNEQFF. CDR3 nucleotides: TGTGCCAGCAGCTTAGTTGGTGGGAGGGCCTCCAATGAGCAGTTCTTC.

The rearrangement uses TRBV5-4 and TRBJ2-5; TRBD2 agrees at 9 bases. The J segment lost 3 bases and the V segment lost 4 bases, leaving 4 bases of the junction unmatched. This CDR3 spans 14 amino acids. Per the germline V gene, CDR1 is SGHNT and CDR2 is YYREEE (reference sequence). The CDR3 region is CASSGGGAEETQYF. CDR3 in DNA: TGTGCCAGCAGCGGCGGGGGGGCCGAAGAGACCCAGTACTTC.

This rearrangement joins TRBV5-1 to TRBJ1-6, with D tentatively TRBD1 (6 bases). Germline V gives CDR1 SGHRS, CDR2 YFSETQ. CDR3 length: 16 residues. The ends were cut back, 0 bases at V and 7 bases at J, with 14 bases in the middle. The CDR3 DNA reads TGCGCCAGCAGCTTGGGGGAGGGTCAGGGGAATTCACCCCTCCACTTT. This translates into CASSLGEGQGNSPLHF. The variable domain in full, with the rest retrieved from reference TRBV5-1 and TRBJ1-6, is KAGVTQTPRYLIKTRGQQVTLSCSPISGHRSVSWYQQTPGQGLQFLFEYFSETQRNKGNFPGRFSGRQFSNSRSEMNVSTLELGDSALYLCASSLGEGQGNSPLHFGNGTRLTVT.

CDR3 loop: CASSSQGNTEAFF. The CDR3 DNA is TGTGCCAGCAGCTCGCAGGGGAACACTGAAGCTTTCTTT. The chain couples TRBV7-9 to TRBJ1-1; a weak D match, TRBD1 (5 bases). Trimming removed 4 bases at V and 1 base at J, with 7 bases between. This CDR3 contains 13 residues. Germline CDR1 SEHNR, CDR2 FQNEAQ (reference sequence).

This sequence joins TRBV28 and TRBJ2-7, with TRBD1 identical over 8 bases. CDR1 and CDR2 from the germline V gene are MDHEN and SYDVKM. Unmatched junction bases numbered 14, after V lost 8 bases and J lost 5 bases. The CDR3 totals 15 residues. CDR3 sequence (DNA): TGTGCCAGCCGGATGGGCAGGGGGCGTTACCACGAGCAGTACTTC. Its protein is CASRMGRGRYHEQYF.

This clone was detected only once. The CDR3 sequence is CASSQAWDSSYEQYF. In DNA, the CDR3 is TGTGCCAGCAGCCAAGCCTGGGACAGCTCCTACGAGCAGTACTTC. V usage is TRBV3-1 (or the pseudogene TRBV3-2) and J usage is TRBJ2-7, with 7 bases aligning to TRBD1. Germline assignment: CDR1 LGHDT and CDR2 YNNKEL (reference sequence). This CDR3 has 15 residues. With V trimmed by 1 base and J by 0 bases, 3 bases remained unmatched.

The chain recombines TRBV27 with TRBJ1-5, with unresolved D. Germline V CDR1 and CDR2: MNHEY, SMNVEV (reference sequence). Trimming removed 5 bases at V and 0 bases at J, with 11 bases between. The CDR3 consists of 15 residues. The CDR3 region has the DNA TGTGCCAGCAGTCCCTCGGGGTATAGCAATCAGCCCCAGCATTTT. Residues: CASSPSGYSNQPQHF.

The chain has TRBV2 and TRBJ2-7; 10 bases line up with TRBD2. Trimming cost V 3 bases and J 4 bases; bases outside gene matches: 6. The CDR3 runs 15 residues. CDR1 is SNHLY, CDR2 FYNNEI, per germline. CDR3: CASSEGLAGVYEQYF. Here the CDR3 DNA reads TGTGCCAGCAGTGAGGGTCTAGCGGGAGTGTACGAGCAGTACTTC.

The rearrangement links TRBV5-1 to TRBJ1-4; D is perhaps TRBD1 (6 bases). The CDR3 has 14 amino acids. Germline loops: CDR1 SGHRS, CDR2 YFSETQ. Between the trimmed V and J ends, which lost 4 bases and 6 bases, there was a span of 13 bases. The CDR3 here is CASSRTASDEKLFF. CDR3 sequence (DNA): TGCGCCAGCAGCAGGACAGCCTCAGATGAAAAACTGTTTTTT.

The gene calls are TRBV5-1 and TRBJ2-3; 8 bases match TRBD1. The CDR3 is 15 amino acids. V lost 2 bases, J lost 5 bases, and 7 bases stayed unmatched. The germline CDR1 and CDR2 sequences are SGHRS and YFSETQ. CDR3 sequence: CASSFDRGWGDTQYF. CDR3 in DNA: TGCGCCAGCAGCTTCGACAGGGGATGGGGAGATACGCAGTATTTT.

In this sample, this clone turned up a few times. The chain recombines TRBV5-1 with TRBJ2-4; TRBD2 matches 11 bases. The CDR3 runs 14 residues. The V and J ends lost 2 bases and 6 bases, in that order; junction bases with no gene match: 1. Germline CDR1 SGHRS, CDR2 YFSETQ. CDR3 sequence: CASSLTSGGNIQYF. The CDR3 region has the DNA TGCGCCAGCAGCTTAACTAGCGGGGGAAACATTCAGTACTTC.